The entry that follows covers one T cell receptor (beta chain) sequence. This entry comes from a study of cytomegalovirus exposure and HLA in healthy donors. Germline-derived CDR1 and CDR2 are MNHNS and SASEGT. Losses at the gene ends were 5 bases for V and 5 bases for J; bases not matched to a gene: 8. The length of the CDR3 is 14 residues. The primer mix had 60 Vbeta and 13 Jbeta primers. TCRdb's copy holds only in-frame clones and misses some; the assay was immunoSEQ multiplex PCR. Recorded for this sample: 25,000 to 35,000 clones. The source material was PBMCs. The source is a man aged 35 to 55 in good health and CMV-seronegative. V is TRBV6-1 and J is TRBJ2-5; 7 nucleotides align to TRBD2. The CDR3 bases are TGTGCCAGCAGTATAGAGGCCGGGGGGGAGACCCAGTACTTC. Its protein product is CASSIEAGGETQYF.